Below are 18 T cell receptor beta chains sequenced from a single sample in a study of cytotoxic CD8 clonotypes in ibrutinib-treated CLL. Here immunoSEQ multiplex PCR was the method, and the copy in TCRdb shows in-frame clones only, minus some. Among about 160,000 clones listed, about 88% were seen once. The sample was PBMCs, taken at disease progression, from a patient treated with ibrutinib. These receptors originate from a human donor with chronic lymphocytic leukemia.

This clone has a single count. The chain uses TRBV7-6 and TRBJ1-3; D is unclear. This CDR3 spans 13 amino acids. V dropped 3 bases and J dropped 0 bases, with 3 bases sitting between them. Germline V gives CDR1 SGHVS, CDR2 FNYEAQ. CDR3 protein: CASSLGSGNTIYF. CDR3 in DNA: TGTGCCAGCAGCTTGGGCTCTGGAAACACCATATATTTT.

The J gene is TRBJ2-7, the V gene TRBV6-1; tentatively, D is TRBD1 (7 bases). Germline lookup yields CDR1 MNHNS and CDR2 SASEGT. V lost 4 bases and J 6 bases, leaving 16 bases between the germline ends. CDR3 size: 14 residues. DNA for the CDR3: TGTGCCAGCAGTGGATCAAACAGGGGAGGCGAGCAGTACTTC. Residues: CASSGSNRGGEQYF.

The rearrangement links TRBV11-2 to TRBJ2-3, with a possible D match to TRBD1 (7 bases). Germline assignment: CDR1 SGHAT and CDR2 FQNNGV. Trimming took off 5 bases at V and 3 bases at J, with 15 bases between the two ends. This CDR3 region has 15 residues. CDR3 loop: CASSQIQGRTDTQYF. CDR3 in DNA: TGTGCCAGCAGCCAAATACAGGGGAGGACAGATACGCAGTATTTT.

The chain joins TRBV28 to TRBJ2-5, with a weak D call TRBD1 (5 bases). Trimming stripped 5 bases from V and 2 bases from J, with 18 bases between. This CDR3 region has 16 residues. CDR1 MDHEN and CDR2 SYDVKM come from the germline V gene. CDR3 amino acids: CASSQMDKPPQETQYF. The CDR3 nucleotides are TGTGCCAGCAGTCAAATGGACAAACCTCCGCAAGAGACCCAGTACTTC.

The V call is TRBV10-3, the J call TRBJ2-7; D remains unclear. The germline V gene encodes CDR1 ENHRY and CDR2 SYGVKD. Trimming removed 4 bases from V and 2 bases from J, with 18 bases in between. CDR3 length: 16 amino acids. This chain's CDR3 is CAISAPSDRAAYEQYF. CDR3 sequence (DNA): TGTGCCATCAGTGCACCCTCGGATAGGGCGGCCTACGAGCAGTACTTC.

Of note for this clone: The sample holds other DNA sequences that translate to the same CDR3. This rearrangement joins TRBV28 to TRBJ2-2; possibly TRBD1 for D (8 bases). The CDR3 spans 16 residues. Germline V gene lookup returns CDR1 MDHEN and CDR2 SYDVKM. Trimming left V 2 bases short and J 0 bases short, with 10 bases between. The chain's CDR3 is CASSLTGGANTGELFF. CDR3 nucleotides: TGTGCCAGCAGTTTAACAGGGGGGGCGAACACCGGGGAGCTGTTTTTT.

The chain links TRBV6-6 to TRBJ2-7; tentatively, D is TRBD1 (5 bases). This CDR3 has 14 amino acids. Germline lookup yields CDR1 MNHNY and CDR2 SVGAGI (reference sequence). Between the trimmed V and J ends, which lost 2 bases and 0 bases, there was a span of 8 bases. The CDR3 loop reads CASSYADNSYEQYF. CDR3 sequence (DNA): TGTGCCAGCAGTTACGCGGACAACTCCTACGAGCAGTACTTC.

This chain joins TRBV9 and TRBJ2-7; 7 nucleotides line up with TRBD2. V dropped 0 bases and J dropped 3; count of bases not matched to a gene: 6. The CDR3 is 15 residues long. Germline loops: CDR1 SGDLS, CDR2 YYNGEE. The CDR3 coding sequence is TGTGCCAGCAGCGTAGGAGGGGAGGGTGGCTACGAGCAGTACTTC. Its protein is CASSVGGEGGYEQYF.

The chain couples TRBV28 to TRBJ2-2; a weak D match, TRBD1 (5 bases). This CDR3 spans 14 amino acids. The ends were cut back, 3 bases at V and 6 bases at J, with 11 bases in the middle. The V gene's germline CDR1 is MDHEN and CDR2 SYDVKM. CDR3 loop: CASSFAGIAGELFF. The CDR3 coding sequence is TGTGCCAGCAGTTTTGCAGGGATCGCCGGGGAGCTGTTTTTT.

V usage is TRBV29-1 and J usage is TRBJ1-2; 7 nucleotides line up with TRBD1. V was clipped by 1 base and J by 4 bases; unmatched bases: 3. From germline, CDR1 is SQVTM and CDR2 ANQGSEA. The CDR3 totals 13 residues. The CDR3 loop is CSVEGQGGYGYTF. CDR3 in DNA: TGCAGCGTTGAAGGACAGGGAGGCTATGGCTACACCTTC.

The chain couples TRBV7-2 to TRBJ2-7; perhaps TRBD2 as D (5 bases). CDR3 length: 13 amino acids. Trimming stripped 5 bases from V and 3 bases from J, with 11 bases between. Germline assignment: CDR1 SGHTA and CDR2 FQGNSA. CDR3 in DNA: TGTGCCAGCAGCCCCGCCGGGGTCTACGAGCAGTACTTC. Translating it yields CASSPAGVYEQYF. The complete variable domain, with remaining parts taken from reference TRBV7-2 and TRBJ2-7, reads GAGVSQSPSNKVTEKGKDVELRCDPISGHTALYWYRQSLGQGLEFLIYFQGNSAPDKSGLPSDRFSAERTGGSVSTLTIQRTQQEDSAVYLCASSPAGVYEQYFGPGTRLTVT.

This chain connects TRBV9 to TRBJ2-1, with D possibly called TRBD1 or TRBD2 (5 bases each). This CDR3 contains 14 residues. Deletions cut 0 bases from V and 10 bases from J, with 14 bases between. Germline assignment: CDR1 SGDLS and CDR2 YYNGEE. The CDR3 DNA reads as TGTGCCAGCAGCGTAGCTCCCGGACGGGACGAGCAGTTCTTC. It yields the protein CASSVAPGRDEQFF.

The rearrangement joins TRBV28 to TRBJ1-1, with a possible D match to TRBD1 (5 bases). Looked up from germline, CDR1 is MDHEN and CDR2 is SYDVKM. The V end lost 2 bases, the J end lost 1 base, and 11 bases lay between the germline ends. CDR3 length: 15 amino acids. CDR3 in amino acids: CASSLRGGWNTEAFF. Written as DNA, the CDR3 is TGTGCCAGCAGTTTAAGGGGCGGTTGGAACACTGAAGCTTTCTTT.

V and J are TRBV5-4 and TRBJ1-5, with 7 bases aligning to TRBD1. Germline loops: CDR1 SGHNT, CDR2 YYREEE (reference sequence). V lost 5 bases and J lost 7; bases outside the gene matches: 6. The CDR3 contains 13 residues. The CDR3 loop reads CASRKDRDQPQHF. CDR3 coding DNA: TGTGCCAGCAGGAAAGACAGGGACCAGCCCCAGCATTTT.

This clone is a singleton in its sample. A single base separates this from a much larger clone, so it may be a read error. This sequence joins TRBV7-2 and TRBJ2-7; D not resolved. The V end lost 1 base, the J end lost 3 bases, and 4 bases lay between the germline ends. CDR1 SGHTA and CDR2 FQGNSA come from the germline V gene. This CDR3 region has 12 residues. CDR3 sequence (DNA): TGTGCCAGCAGCTTAGTAGGCTACGAGCAGTACTTC. Protein product: CASSLVGYEQYF.

This chain links TRBV6-5 with TRBJ2-3, with D tentatively TRBD1 (7 bases). Trimming pared 6 bases from V and 2 bases from J, leaving 15 bases between. Germline V CDR1 and CDR2: MNHEY, SVGAGI. CDR3 length: 15 residues. The CDR3 reads CASSRRDSYTDTQYF. The CDR3 region has the DNA TGTGCCAGCAGCCGGAGGGACAGTTACACAGATACGCAGTATTTT.

The chain joins TRBV9 to TRBJ2-3; no definite D call. The CDR3 contains 15 residues. Looked up from germline, CDR1 is SGDLS and CDR2 is YYNGEE. V dropped 2 bases and J dropped 3 bases, with 13 bases sitting between them. CDR3 in amino acids: CASSVRSVVTDTQYF. CDR3 in DNA: TGTGCCAGCAGCGTTCGGTCCGTGGTGACAGATACGCAGTATTTT.

The rearrangement joins TRBV9 to TRBJ1-5; TRBD1 agrees at 9 bases. The CDR3 runs to 16 residues. CDR1 and CDR2 from the germline V gene are SGDLS and YYNGEE. V lost 4 bases, J lost 6 bases, and 11 bases stayed unmatched. The CDR3 DNA follows: TGTGCCAGCAGCAGCGGGACACAGGGGGCGAGTCAGCCCCAGCATTTT. It is translated as CASSSGTQGASQPQHF.